This TCR beta chain was identified during a study of regulatory T cells in long-lasting Graves disease. Whole-study results and caveats: Among samples with persistent disease, TRBV28, TRBJ1-2 and TRBJ2-5 were favored. Since the sample size was small, accuracy may have been reduced.

This sample's time point: newly diagnosed GD, antithyroid drugs for less than 3 months. PBMC-extracted RNA yielded the TCR library. Collection of peripheral blood (around 10 milliliters) was done using EDTA tubes. A word on this clonotype: The target antigen is unknown.

Germline CDR1 SGDLS, CDR2 YYNGEE. The length of the CDR3 is 14 residues. Between the trimmed V and J ends, which lost 3 bases and 5 bases, there was a span of 12 bases. According to the study, TCR beta libraries were built with iRepertoire HTBI primers and CDR3-region Arm-PCR. From the multiplex PCR reads, TCRdb called clonotypes with MiXCR, one entry per CDR3 protein. The sample records around 420,000 distinct CDR3 sequences, over 14% being singletons. The sample was also linked to a second study, of T cells in Graves' hyperthyroidism and ophthalmopathy. This second report adds: Most expanded thyroid clonotypes above 0.001 also appeared in blood.

V is TRBV9 and J is TRBJ2-1; D is possibly TRBD2 (6 bases). The receptor was derived from a woman aged 40 to 50 with Graves disease. Sequences were derived from peripheral blood mononuclear cells (PBMCs), sampled at new diagnosis, from a patient treated with antithyroid drugs. This chain's CDR3 is CASSAGLSNNEQFF. The CDR3, as DNA: TGTGCCAGCAGCGCGGGACTCTCTAACAATGAGCAGTTCTTC.